The following is a T cell receptor beta chain sequence with its context. The target antigen is unknown. The data originate from a study of blood T cells in healthy people across ages. Study-level findings and limits: The long-lived group displayed more naive CD4+ cells, plus higher diversity, than the aged donors did.

For the second PCR, which ran for about 6 to 12 cycles, a sample-barcoded 5' primer and a J-beta primer mix were used. TCRdb independently ran MiXCR on the 5' RACE reads; one entry per CDR3 protein. The sample carries about 1.4 million distinct CDR3 sequences, approximately 59% recorded once. V was pared by 1 base and J by 6 bases, with 15 bases between. CDR3 length: 15 residues. Germline V gives CDR1 PRHDT, CDR2 FYEKMQ (reference sequence). Sequenced input: blood. This chain uses TRBV13 with TRBJ1-2; D is possibly TRBD1 (5 bases). The sequence came from a man between 18 and 29 years old in good health. CDR3 coding DNA: TGTGCCAGCAGCTTAGTGGCAGGGCGTGCAAATGGCTACACCTTC. Encoded protein: CASSLVAGRANGYTF.